This record concerns one TCR beta chain sequence. This clone was detected only once. There is no known antigen for this receptor. No much larger clone exists at a distance of one base, and base qualities are not known. The sample originates from a study of PD-1 blockade in mismatch repair-deficient tumors (dated by TCRdb to 2017 to 2019). Notes on the research overall: Between September 2013 and late 2016, approximately 90 consecutive patients with about a dozen mismatch repair-deficient cancer types, all previously treated and progressing, were enrolled in the trial. Tumor-associated T cell clones were tracked in the peripheral blood of patients responding to PD-1 blockade by deep sequencing of TCR CDR3 regions.

Mismatch repair deficiency in every enrolled patient was established by polymerase chain reaction or immunohistochemistry. Three patients who responded to pembrolizumab therapy underwent TCR sequencing. In the phase II trial, pembrolizumab PD-1 blockade was tested prospectively in advanced mismatch repair-deficient cancers, no matter which tissue of origin the cancers came from. Peripheral blood T cell samples were gathered serially, both before PD-1 blockade started and at multiple time points afterward. Blood sampling times were reported as weeks after the first pembrolizumab dose. Overall study outcomes, separate from this receptor: After pembrolizumab, tumor-resident clones, which were often undetectable in blood before treatment, expanded rapidly and then contracted, generally ahead of radiologic responses.

The library was obtained by the immunoSEQ multiplex PCR assay. The table comes from immuneACCESS by way of TCRdb, which keeps in-frame sequences with V and J called. Part of the clones is missing from these tables; in studies checked, under half for an unresolved V gene and the rest for unknown reasons. The sample table holds 11,000 to 15,000 clones, of which about 79% were seen once. Under 2% of the sample is in the top ten clones. The germline V gene yields MNHEY for CDR1 and SVGAGI for CDR2. Counted from cysteine to phenylalanine, this CDR3 has 15 amino acids. CDR3 DNA is the only sequence kept; it has 45 bases, read in frame from the first base. V lost 4 bases and J lost 4 bases, and the count of bases not matched to a germline gene is 8.

This specimen was PBMCs, taken approximately 14 weeks after starting pembrolizumab. This TCR was sampled from an adult with mismatch repair-deficient cancer. This receptor chain uses TRBV6-5 and TRBJ1-1; TRBD1 aligns with 8 central bases. The nucleotide sequence reads TGTGCCAGCAGTTTCTTTTCAACAGGGGGCACTGAAGCTTTCTTT. This gives the protein CASSFFSTGGTEAFF.